This TCR beta chain was identified in a study of CD8 T cells in ankylosing spondylitis. Study findings and constraints: What seemed typical of ankylosing spondylitis blood was a TCR beta motif built from under 10 highly homologous variants.

This clonotype was picked up a small number of times. Its antigen remains unknown. Quantitative 5'-RACE was performed with molecular barcodes, and it yielded the TCR beta libraries. TCRdb independently ran MiXCR on the 5' RACE reads; one entry per CDR3 protein. Of tens of thousands of distinct CDR3 sequences in the sample, 4.5% to 6% were seen once. The receptor was isolated from a male donor with ankylosing spondylitis or in good health (not recorded which). The sequencing input was blood, either unsorted or a sorted T cell fraction (not recorded which).

The CDR3 region is CASSPDIWGDIQYF. The CDR3 coding sequence is TGTGCCAGCAGTCCCGACATCTGGGGAGACATTCAGTACTTC. V is TRBV6-4 and J is TRBJ2-4; tentatively, D is TRBD2 (5 bases). This CDR3 region has 14 residues. The V and J ends lost 5 bases and 8 bases respectively, with 16 bases between them. Germline V CDR1 and CDR2: MRHNA, SNTAGT.